A selection of T cell receptor beta chains follows, all from one sample in a study of control samples from healthy donors and cancer patients. Data came from immunoSEQ multiplex PCR; TCRdb stores just in-frame clones and leaves some out. Seen here are around 130,000 clones, around 87% observed once, and the top ten hold about 12%. The sequenced sample was blood. The receptors come from a man aged 25-40 years in good health. Each CDR3 is given with its conserved first and last residue. A D gene is named only where the DNA matches it firmly. Clone size, where shown, is once, few, many, or a class for clones that have expanded.

j_call clone_size v_call d_call cdr3_nt cdr3_aa
TRBJ1-3 many TRBV4-1 TRBD1 TGCGCCAGCAGCCAAGATCGGGCATCCAACAGGGGCTCTGGAAACACCATATATTTT CASSQDRASNRGSGNTIYF
TRBJ1-1 once TRBV28 NA TGTGCCAGCAGTCCTTTTGAGACACCGTCGGAGATCGCTTTCTTT CASSPFETPSEIAFF
TRBJ1-1 NA TRBV29-1 NA TGCAGCGCTGCCGGGACGGAAGCTTTCTTT CSAAGTEAFF
TRBJ1-1 NA TRBV10-3 NA TGTGCCATCCGTGAGGGCCGCGAAGCTTTCTTT CAIREGREAFF
TRBJ1-2 NA TRBV24-1 NA TGTGCCACCAGTGATTCGGGGAACTATGGCTACACCTTC CATSDSGNYGYTF
TRBJ1-5 NA TRBV6-2/TRBV6-3 NA TGTGCCAGCAGTTATGGGTACGCAACCGGCGGTTCGGCCCAGCATTTT CASSYGYATGGSAQHF
TRBJ1-1 NA TRBV18 TRBD1 TGTGCCAGCTCAGAAAGACAGGGCGGGACTGAAGCTTTCTTT CASSERQGGTEAFF
TRBJ1-6 NA TRBV11-2 NA TGTGCCAGCAGCCCGGTCCAGTTTGATTCACCCCTCCACTTT CASSPVQFDSPLHF
TRBJ2-2 NA TRBV11-2 NA TGTGCCAGCAGCTTAGTCTTTAGGAGGGGCCGGGGGCCGGCCGGGGAGCTGTTTTTT CASSLVFRRGRGPAGELFF
TRBJ2-6 NA TRBV12-3/TRBV12-4 NA TGTGCCAATAGGGACTCTGGGGCCAACGTCCTGACTTTC CANRDSGANVLTF
TRBJ2-2 NA TRBV14 TRBD1 TGTGCCAGCAGCCCTAGGACAGGGTACACCGGGGAGCTGTTTTTT CASSPRTGYTGELFF
TRBJ2-3 NA TRBV5-1 NA TGCGCCAGCAGCTTGGAAGACACCAGCACAGATACGCAGTATTTT CASSLEDTSTDTQYF
TRBJ1-6 NA TRBV7-3 NA TGTGCCAGCAGCTCCCGTTCAAATTCACCCCTCCACTTT CASSSRSNSPLHF
TRBJ1-1 NA TRBV7-3 TRBD1 TGTGCCAGCAGACAGGGGCGGAACACTGAAGCTTTCTTT CASRQGRNTEAFF
TRBJ1-2 NA TRBV6-1 NA TGTGCCAGCAGTGAAGCCGTAAAGGGGGACTATGGCTACACCTTC CASSEAVKGDYGYTF
TRBJ2-5 NA TRBV5-5 NA TGTGCCAGCAGCGCCGACAGCTCCAGGGAGACCCAGTACTTC CASSADSSRETQYF